This entry describes one T cell receptor (beta chain). This clone has a handful of counts. Its antigen is still unknown. No base qualities exist here, and no much larger clone lies one base off it. The V end loses 3 bases and the J end loses 1 base, and a stretch of 8 bases separates them. Sequences SGDLS (CDR1) and YYNGEE (CDR2) are obtained from the germline V gene. The CDR3 sequence holds 14 residues, the cysteine and phenylalanine included. The kept DNA is CDR3 alone, 42 bases in frame from the first base. Libraries were made using the immunoSEQ multiplex PCR assay. The multiplex PCR relied on a mix of 60 forward primers for TCR Vbeta segments and 13 reverse primers for TCR Jbeta segments. A multiplex PCR assay on genomic DNA amplified the CDR3 region of rearranged TCR beta genes. Amplified TCR beta libraries were sequenced as 87-base-pair reads on the Illumina HiSeq System. Turning to the authors' computational methods: In a later analysis, some 80 million unique TCR beta chains were counted across the approximately 640 repertoires, and roughly 11 million of these chains were shared by at least two donors. To remove PCR and sequencing errors, raw reads were error-corrected and collapsed into unique sequences using a nearest-neighbor algorithm that merged closely related sequences. V, D and J gene segments were assigned by aligning CDR3 sequences to IMGT reference sequences. Each retained sequence needed at least a six-nucleotide match to both a V gene segment and a J gene segment. Rearrangements were called productive when the CDR3 lacked stop codons and stayed in frame with V and J; all others were non-productive. CDR3 was defined according to IMGT convention as the region running from the second conserved V-encoded cysteine to the conserved J-encoded phenylalanine. Sequences without an unambiguous match to a single V gene segment were excluded from the earlier analysis of a few hundred of the donors. In an earlier analysis of around 590 of the donors, a V segment was called functional when productive rearrangements were above 56.7%, and segregating when the standard deviation between donors exceeded 5%. A statistical classification framework was developed to diagnose cytomegalovirus status using the catalog of TCR beta chain sequences. In a later analysis, V and J genes were assigned by comparing TCR nucleotide sequences against IMGT/GENE-DB human TR gene sequences. In a later analysis, CDR3 sequences and most-parsimonious VDJ recombination scenarios were assigned using the TCRdist pipeline. A later analysis defined each TCR beta chain by its CDR3 amino acid sequence plus V-gene family, and excluded reads lacking a unique V-gene family. As a way to deal with suspected cross-contamination and a sequencing artifact, a later analysis dropped more than 500 nucleotide sequences that were highly shared and had low generation probability. In a later analysis, a clonal expansion index for each public chain was calculated from normalized within-repertoire ranks of inferred template counts. Generation probabilities in a later analysis came from a VDJ recombination model fitted to out-of-frame rearrangements, and those results were checked against IGoR. In a later analysis, TCR-TCR, TCR-HLA and TCR-CMV co-occurrence was scored with hypergeometric tests, and a repertoire-size bias correction was applied to TCR pairs. False discovery rates were estimated in a later analysis by permuting HLA or CMV assignments 20 times. In a later analysis, co-occurring TCRs were grouped with DBSCAN, and TCRdist sequence similarity was added when clustering was performed within HLA-allele-positive subsets. Repertoires with fewer than 30,000 or more than 120,000 public chains, plus five repertoires with anomalous nucleotide sharing, were excluded from co-occurrence clustering. Held by TCRdb, this immuneACCESS table contains in-frame sequences only and omits some clones. Under half of the omission traces to an unresolved V gene where checked; the cause of the rest is unknown. That table is the source of V, J and clone size, and D and trimming were worked out from the DNA. The sample includes roughly 100,000 clones, with nearly 15% observed a single time. Of the sample, around 0.83% is held by the ten largest clones.

This sample stems from a study of cytomegalovirus exposure and HLA in healthy donors (dated by TCRdb to the late 2010s). Background on the whole study: An earlier analysis of roughly 630 of the donors reported 250 to 300 Gb of sequence data and some 100 million unique TCR beta sequences from around 200 million T cells. Approximately 310 gigabases of sequencing data and approximately 84 million unique TCR sequences were included in an early release covering 500 to 750 HLA-typed donors. Of the approximately 400 genotyped donors, 75% to 85% were placed in the genetic ancestry cluster associated with self-reported Caucasian donors. The study aimed to test whether signatures of past pathogen exposure could be identified by cataloging public T cell receptors. Using immunosequencing, the study profiled T cell repertoires from fewer than 700 subjects and related those repertoires to cytomegalovirus serostatus. Along with the approximately 700-subject first cohort, a separate validation cohort of around 120 different subjects was used. To predict cytomegalovirus infection status, the study combined high-throughput TCR immunosequencing, statistical association of individual TCRs with disease status, and machine learning. A later analysis re-analyzed previously published TCR beta repertoires from 600 to 850 donors and added high-resolution HLA genotyping to study TCR occurrence patterns. Rather than using new phenotypic data, the later analysis identified candidate immune exposures from TCR beta sequences and from how often those sequences occurred across donors. An earlier analysis of 587 of the donors used high-throughput TCR beta sequencing to judge whether each TCR beta V gene segment behaved as functional or pseudogenic. Donor age, sex, ethnicity and CMV serostatus were collected together with the repertoire data. A later genetic analysis took genome-wide SNP genotypes for 398 of the 666 donors and used that subset as a discovery cohort. All discovery cohort repertoires had been generated using a single sequencing platform. Both class I and class II loci were covered by HLA typing, at four-digit resolution. Typing coverage differed by locus: A, B, C, DRB1 and DQB1 were typed in roughly 620-630 donors, DQA1 in approximately 520, DPA1 in 600 to 610, and DPB1 in about 450. Because of strong linkage in the cohort, four to six DR-DQ haplotypes were treated as single units for association and clustering. Across some 400 genotyped donors of the cohort, an average of about 240,000 unique TCR beta nucleotide sequences per donor were sequenced, and approximately 19% of those sequences were non-productive. Results the study describes overall, beyond this receptor: Several of the top co-occurrence clusters appeared to be linked to parvovirus B19, influenza, CMV and Epstein-Barr virus, according to a later analysis. Most CMV-associated TCR beta chains appeared to be HLA-restricted in a later analysis, and the HLA associations seemed to be driven largely by CMV exposure. An earlier analysis of roughly 570 of the donors showed that most TCR beta V segments appeared in productive rearrangements either about 90% or about 30% of the time, which broadly matched IMGT annotations. An association between a missense DCLRE1C variant and V-gene and J-gene trimming of TCR beta chains was found in a later genetic analysis and replicated in an independent cohort. According to the authors, the approach could potentially be generalized to other disease states and immunological phenotypes. For the cohort, immune exposure information was limited to CMV serostatus. Specific HLA alleles were associated with 15,000 to 20,000 TCR beta sequences at a false discovery rate of 0.05 in a later analysis. Linkage disequilibrium might explain the correlated functional status among segregating V segments, but an unknown experimental factor could not be excluded. Compared with the approximately 710-donor mean, donors in an Asian-associated ancestry cluster had fewer N-insertions in productive TCRs, according to a later genetic analysis. The cohort was sequenced for TCR beta chains only, and without alpha or paired-chain data the features that could be detected were limited. Because HLA typing was missing for some donors at each locus, association tests included only the typed subset. In a later analysis, the rate of TCR association differed among HLA loci, with DRB1 alleles having the most associated TCRs and HLA-C alleles having the fewest. In a later analysis, HLA-associated TCR beta chains were found to be more clonally expanded and to have lower generation probabilities than equally common non-associated chains. In the study, around 160 TCR beta chains were listed as associated with cytomegalovirus. Some IMGT-functional V segments, including TRBV6-2 and TRBV6-3, could not be distinguished by the 87-base-pair reads and were therefore excluded. In vitro tests confirmed that a few of the cytomegalovirus-associated TCR beta chains recognize cytomegalovirus antigens. The earlier analysis of 587 of the donors excluded 15 to 20 rarely observed V segments, including chromosome 9 orphons, because counts were too low. While some public TCRs were present in many individuals, most TCR sequences turned up only very rarely across donors. When HLA alleles, especially DR and DQ, strongly co-occurred, TCR associations were difficult to assign to individual alleles. A further reported finding was that TCR beta sequences accurately predicted the HLA-A and HLA-B alleles for most subjects in the first cohort. A group of highly shared sequence variants was considered likely to be a technical artifact of the sequencing pipeline. The presence/absence analyses assumed that sequencing depth was roughly uniform across donors, and that assumption may not be true. The classifier was reported to diagnose cytomegalovirus status with high specificity and sensitivity in both the original cohort and the validation cohort.

The cohort consisted of 650 to 700 healthy bone marrow donors. At the time of sampling, all cohort members were nominally healthy, though unrecorded immune exposures were likely present. The donor tested CMV seronegative and was one of the 352 seronegative cohort members. A peripheral blood sample was collected from each donor, and TCR beta sequencing was performed on peripheral blood mononuclear cells. Genomic DNA extraction from the blood cell samples was performed with the Qiagen DNeasy Blood Extraction Kit. This clonotype originated in a female donor in good health and CMV-seronegative. The sequenced sample was PBMCs. The receptor chain draws on TRBV9 and TRBJ1-5, and TRBD1 may be the D gene, going by 6 matching bases. CDR3 sequence: CASSGGQSNQPQHF. The nucleotide sequence reads TGTGCCAGCAGCGGCGGACAGAGCAATCAGCCCCAGCATTTT.